This T cell receptor (beta chain) was obtained from a study of cytomegalovirus exposure and HLA in healthy donors (dated by TCRdb to about 2017). Turning to the overall study: In an earlier analysis of approximately 640 of the donors, about 270 Gb of sequence data and just under 120 million unique TCR beta sequences from 150 million to 200 million T cells were reported. Rather than drawing on any new phenotypic data, the later analysis identified candidate immune exposures from TCR beta sequences and the way those sequences occurred across donors. Donor age, sex, ethnicity and CMV serostatus were compiled together with the repertoire data. Among around 400 genotyped donors of the cohort, an average of roughly 230,000 unique TCR beta nucleotide sequences was sequenced per donor, of which about 19% were non-productive. The study profiled the T cell repertoires of fewer than 850 subjects by immunosequencing and related them to cytomegalovirus serostatus. HLA typing included class I and class II loci at four-digit resolution. An earlier analysis of around 540 of the donors applied high-throughput TCR beta sequencing to assess whether each TCR beta V gene segment acted as functional or pseudogenic. Approximately 310 gigabases of sequencing data and around 80 million unique TCR sequences made up an early release that covered some 640 HLA-typed donors. The study aimed to test whether cataloging public T cell receptors could reveal signatures of past pathogen exposure. A later genetic analysis used genome-wide SNP genotypes for about 60% of the roughly 700 donors, treating that subset as a discovery cohort. Of the roughly 430 genotyped donors, 65% to 90% fell in the genetic ancestry cluster associated with self-reported Caucasian donors. Because of strong linkage in the cohort, roughly five DR-DQ haplotypes were treated as single units for association and clustering. In a later analysis, previously published TCR beta repertoires from 670 or so donors were re-analyzed and high-resolution HLA genotyping was added so that TCR occurrence patterns could be studied. Typing coverage varied by locus: 629-630 donors for A, B, C, DRB1 and DQB1; about 520 for DQA1; 606 for DPA1; under 490 for DPB1. Along with the approximately 600-subject first cohort, a separate validation cohort of roughly 110 different subjects was used. Every discovery cohort repertoire had been produced on one sequencing platform. The study combined high-throughput TCR immunosequencing, statistical association of individual TCRs with disease status, and machine learning to predict cytomegalovirus infection status.

Comments on this clone: The antigen it recognizes is unknown. The input lacks base qualities; no much larger clone sits a single base away.

The cohort was made up of roughly 670 healthy bone marrow donors. All cohort members were sampled while nominally healthy, although unrecorded immune exposures were likely present. The donor was CMV seronegative and belonged to the group of more than 300 seronegative cohort members. Every donor gave a peripheral blood sample, and the peripheral blood mononuclear cells from that sample were used for TCR beta sequencing. The Qiagen DNeasy Blood Extraction Kit was used to extract genomic DNA from the blood cell samples. Beyond this particular receptor, the publication reports: A later genetic analysis reported fewer N-insertions in productive TCRs among donors in an Asian-associated ancestry cluster than the roughly 700-donor mean. Compared with equally common non-associated chains, HLA-associated TCR beta chains in a later analysis were more clonally expanded and had lower generation probabilities. HLA typing was unavailable for some donors at each locus, so association tests used only the typed subset. A total of 150 to 200 TCR beta chains were listed by the study as associated with cytomegalovirus. Most TCR sequences were observed very rarely across donors, whereas some public TCRs were present in many individuals. The authors suggested that the approach could potentially be extended to other disease states and immunological phenotypes. In vitro tests confirmed that a few of the cytomegalovirus-associated TCR beta chains recognize cytomegalovirus antigens. A cluster of highly shared sequence variants was judged likely to represent a technical artifact of the sequencing pipeline. Linkage disequilibrium might explain the correlated functional status among segregating V segments, but an unknown experimental factor could not be excluded. In an earlier analysis of some 640 of the donors, most TCR beta V segments were observed in productive rearrangements about 90% or about 30% of the time, broadly matching IMGT annotations. A later analysis found that most CMV-associated TCR beta chains appeared HLA-restricted, with HLA associations seemingly driven largely by CMV exposure. For the cohort, immune exposure information was limited to CMV serostatus. Because counts were too low, 15 or so rarely observed V segments, including chromosome 9 orphons, were excluded from the earlier analysis of 587 of the donors. Some IMGT-functional V segments, including TRBV6-2 and TRBV6-3, could not be told apart with the 87-base-pair reads, so those segments were excluded. A further reported finding was that TCR beta sequences accurately predicted the HLA-A and HLA-B alleles for most subjects in the first cohort. Cytomegalovirus status was reported to be diagnosed by the classifier with high specificity and sensitivity in both the original and validation cohorts. At a false discovery rate of 0.05, a later analysis linked roughly 17,000 TCR beta sequences to specific HLA alleles. When HLA alleles, especially DR and DQ, strongly co-occurred, TCR associations were difficult to assign to individual alleles. V-gene and J-gene trimming of TCR beta chains was associated with a missense DCLRE1C variant in a later genetic analysis, and the association was replicated in an independent cohort. In this cohort, only TCR beta chains were sequenced, and detectable features were limited by the absence of alpha or paired-chain data. A later analysis found that TCR association rates varied across HLA loci, with DRB1 alleles showing the most associated TCRs and HLA-C alleles the fewest. Several of the top co-occurrence clusters appeared to be linked to parvovirus B19, influenza, CMV and Epstein-Barr virus, according to a later analysis. Roughly uniform sequencing depth across donors was assumed in presence/absence analyses, although this assumption may not hold.

CDR1 and CDR2 are drawn from the germline V gene: SGDLS, YYNGEE. Clipping removes 4 bases from V and 13 bases from J, with 4 as the unmatched junction base count. Reading from cysteine to phenylalanine, the CDR3 counts 12 amino acids. CDR3 DNA only is kept here, 36 bases in frame from base 1. Library method: the immunoSEQ multiplex PCR assay. For the multiplex PCR, a mixture combining 60 forward primers for TCR Vbeta segments and 13 reverse primers for TCR Jbeta segments was used. A multiplex PCR assay on genomic DNA amplified the CDR3 region of rearranged TCR beta genes. On the Illumina HiSeq System, the amplified TCR beta libraries were sequenced as 87-base-pair reads. The authors processed their data as follows. A later analysis tallied approximately 87 million unique TCR beta chains across the 700 or so repertoires, and about 12 million of those chains were shared by two or more donors. Raw reads were error-corrected and collapsed into unique sequences with a nearest-neighbor algorithm that merged closely related sequences to remove PCR and sequencing errors. CDR3 sequences were aligned to IMGT reference sequences to assign V, D and J gene segments. For a sequence to be retained, a match of at least six nucleotides to both a V gene segment and a J gene segment was required. A rearrangement was called productive if the CDR3 had no stop codons and remained in frame with V and J, and every other rearrangement was called non-productive. Following IMGT convention, CDR3 was defined as the stretch from the second conserved V-encoded cysteine to the conserved J-encoded phenylalanine. Sequences without an unambiguous match to a single V gene segment were excluded from the earlier analysis of 587 of the donors. In an earlier analysis of 587 of the donors, a V segment was called functional when productive rearrangements were above 56.7%, and segregating when the standard deviation between donors exceeded 5%. A statistical classification framework was built for diagnosing cytomegalovirus status from the catalog of TCR beta chain sequences. A later analysis assigned V and J genes by comparing TCR nucleotide sequences with IMGT/GENE-DB human TR gene sequences. A later analysis assigned CDR3 sequences and most-parsimonious VDJ recombination scenarios with the TCRdist pipeline. A later analysis defined each TCR beta chain by its CDR3 amino acid sequence plus V-gene family, and excluded reads lacking a unique V-gene family. As a way to deal with suspected cross-contamination and a sequencing artifact, a later analysis dropped approximately 590 nucleotide sequences that were highly shared and had low generation probability. In a later analysis, a clonal expansion index for each public chain was calculated from normalized within-repertoire ranks of inferred template counts. Generation probabilities in a later analysis came from a VDJ recombination model fitted to out-of-frame rearrangements, and those results were checked against IGoR. In a later analysis, TCR-TCR, TCR-HLA and TCR-CMV co-occurrence was scored with hypergeometric tests, and a repertoire-size bias correction was applied to TCR pairs. To estimate false discovery rates, a later analysis permuted the HLA or CMV assignments 20 times. A later analysis grouped co-occurring TCRs with DBSCAN, adding TCRdist sequence similarity when clustering within HLA-allele-positive subsets. Co-occurrence clustering excluded repertoires with fewer than 30,000 or more than 120,000 public chains, plus five with anomalous nucleotide sharing. In TCRdb, the immuneACCESS table is reduced to in-frame sequences with V and J assigned. These tables do not hold every clone; where another copy was compared, an unresolved V gene accounts for under half, and the others remain unexplained. V and J calls and clone size are copied from that table; D and trimming were computed from the DNA. For this sample there are approximately 82,000 clones; more than 60% appear just once. 1.6% of the sample rests with the top ten.

The origin of this receptor is a man aged 40-49 years in good health and CMV-seronegative. The chain links TRBV9 with TRBJ2-6; 8 central nucleotides agree with TRBD2. The specimen was PBMCs. The DNA sequence is given as TGTGCCAGCAGCTCCCCGGGGGGGGTCCTGACTTTC. This sequence encodes CASSSPGGVLTF.